The entry below gives a single T cell receptor beta chain sequence along with its context. The data derive from a study of blood T cell repertoires in COVID-19. Study background: There were acute and convalescent COVID-19 samples, and they came from the United States, Italy and Spain.

As handled by the study authors: Estimated nucleated cell counts came from reference gene primer amplification. Using immunoSEQ multiplex PCR, the repertoire was profiled, and TCRdb retains in-frame clones only, with some absent. V, J and clone size reflect that table, while D and trimming were determined from the DNA. The table includes roughly 250,000 clones, approximately 86% detected once. This CDR3 comprises 14 residues. V was trimmed by 5 bases and J by 5 bases, leaving 13 bases between them. The germline V gene has CDR1 MDHEN and CDR2 SYDVKM. This chain links TRBV28 with TRBJ2-1, with D perhaps TRBD2 (6 bases). Sequencing used PBMCs or T cells enriched from blood (not recorded which). The sequence derives from a woman aged 45-59 years who had recovered from COVID-19. CDR3: CASSVYRGNNEQFF. The CDR3 coding sequence is TGTGCCAGCAGTGTTTACCGGGGGAACAATGAGCAGTTCTTC.